The next 16 T cell receptor beta chains were all read from a single sample in a study of T cells after yellow fever vaccination. TCRdb recomputed calls from the 5' RACE reads with MiXCR, one row per CDR3 protein. Here the sample spans 300,000 to 350,000 distinct CDR3 sequences, roughly 4% being singletons. This material consisted of PBMCs, taken 5 days after the yellow fever booster vaccination. The source of these receptors is a man younger than 30 who received the YFV17D yellow fever vaccine.

This clonotype was recorded a few times. V usage is TRBV5-1 and J usage is TRBJ2-5, with TRBD1 identical over 9 bases. Trimming at V came to 5 bases and at J to 5 bases, leaving 4 bases not matched to a gene. CDR1 and CDR2 from the germline V gene are SGHRS and YFSETQ. The CDR3 is 13 amino acids. Here the CDR3 reads CASRMTGGETQYF. As DNA, the CDR3 is TGCGCCAGCAGAATGACAGGGGGGGAGACCCAGTACTTC.

The V gene is TRBV7-6, the J gene TRBJ2-3, with 9 bases matching TRBD1. The CDR3 spans 15 residues. Germline V lookup: CDR1 SGHVS, CDR2 FNYEAQ. V lost 5 bases to trimming and J lost 5 bases; unmatched junction nucleotides: 8. CDR3 protein: CASSAQGAGVDTQYF. CDR3 nucleotides: TGTGCCAGCAGCGCACAGGGGGCGGGTGTAGATACGCAGTATTTT.

This clonotype was found many times. V usage is TRBV27 and J usage is TRBJ2-1; D might be TRBD2 (7 bases). The CDR3 consists of 17 residues. Germline CDR1 MNHEY, CDR2 SMNVEV (reference sequence). V lost 5 bases, J lost 3 bases, and 20 bases lay in between. CDR3 loop: CASSQSLGGAVYNEQFF. The CDR3 region has the DNA TGTGCCAGCAGTCAATCTTTGGGGGGGGCCGTCTACAATGAGCAGTTCTTC.

This clonotype was found a few times. The chain carries TRBV12-3 or TRBV12-4 and TRBJ1-1, with D tentatively TRBD1 (6 bases). Trimming removed 5 bases at V and 11 bases at J, with 12 bases between. The CDR3 sequence is 11 residues long. CDR3 nucleotide sequence: TGTGCCAGCAGTCCAGACAGGCGGGCTTTCTTT. Amino acid sequence: CASSPDRRAFF.

This chain joins TRBV15 and TRBJ2-7; possibly TRBD1 for D (5 bases). Between the trimmed V and J ends, which lost 0 bases and 4 bases, there was a span of 13 bases. Germline values: CDR1 LNHNV, CDR2 YYDKDF (reference sequence). The CDR3 loop spans 15 amino acids. The CDR3 nucleotides read TGTGCCACCAGCAGAGAGCTAGGGGCCGGGTACGAGCAGTACTTC. Residues: CATSRELGAGYEQYF.

The V gene is TRBV3-1, the J gene TRBJ1-6; D unresolved. This CDR3 is built from 15 residues. Germline assignment: CDR1 LGHDT and CDR2 YNNKEL (reference sequence). V was trimmed by 1 base and J by 2 bases, leaving 6 bases between them. The CDR3 spells CASSQARPYNSPLHF. CDR3 nucleotides: TGTGCCAGCAGCCAAGCACGGCCCTATAATTCACCCCTCCACTTT.

Ten or more counts support this clonotype. The chain is built from TRBV5-1 and TRBJ2-5; no definite D call. Germline CDR1 SGHRS, CDR2 YFSETQ. The V gene lost 0 bases and the J gene lost 3 bases, with 9 bases spanning the gap. The CDR3 covers 14 residues. The CDR3 nucleotides are TGCGCCAGCAGCTTGGAGGCGCCAGAAGAGACCCAGTACTTC. Translated, it gives CASSLEAPEETQYF.

The chain recombines TRBV11-2 with TRBJ2-7; D perhaps matches TRBD1 (6 bases). Trimming left V 2 bases short and J 2 bases short, with 10 bases between. Germline V gives CDR1 SGHAT, CDR2 FQNNGV. The CDR3 extends over 14 amino acids. DNA for the CDR3: TGTGCCAGCAGCTTACAGGGGCCCGCCTACGAGCAGTACTTC. Residues: CASSLQGPAYEQYF. The full variable domain, rest sourced from reference TRBV11-2 and TRBJ2-7, is EAGVAQSPRYKIIEKRQSVAFWCNPISGHATLYWYQQILGQGPKLLIQFQNNGVVDDSQLPKDRFSAERLKGVDSTLKIQPAKLEDSAVYLCASSLQGPAYEQYFGPGTRLTVT.

This sequence joins TRBV28 and TRBJ2-1; D perhaps matches TRBD1 (6 bases). Deletions cut 6 bases from V and 9 bases from J, with 12 bases between. The CDR3 spans 12 residues. Germline V gene data show CDR1 as MDHEN and CDR2 as SYDVKM. The CDR3 sequence is CASRIQGGEQFF. In DNA, the CDR3 is TGTGCCAGCAGGATACAGGGTGGTGAGCAGTTCTTC.

This clonotype was observed a handful of times. The chain uses TRBV20-1 and TRBJ2-7; 7 nucleotides match TRBD2. CDR3 size: 15 residues. V gave up 0 bases and J gave up 6 bases; unmatched junction bases: 11. Germline CDR1 reads DFQATT; CDR2 reads SNEGSKA (reference sequence). CDR3 protein: CSARDFRAGVGEQYF. In DNA, the CDR3 is TGCAGTGCTAGAGATTTCCGGGCGGGGGTAGGCGAGCAGTACTTC.

The table lists this clonotype with a few counts. This rearrangement joins TRBV4-2 to TRBJ2-3, with 12 bases lining up with TRBD2. Germline V gene sequence: CDR1 LGHNA, CDR2 YNFKEQ. The CDR3 spans 18 residues. The trim removed 1 base at V and 4 bases at J, leaving 9 bases unmatched. CDR3 nucleotides: TGTGCCAGCAGCCAAGCCCTTCTACTAGCGGGGGGTGCAGATACGCAGTATTTT. This gives the protein CASSQALLLAGGADTQYF.

V gene TRBV7-6 combines with J gene TRBJ2-2; 7 nucleotides match TRBD1. This CDR3 comprises 14 residues. Germline lookup yields CDR1 SGHVS and CDR2 FNYEAQ. The ends lost 5 bases at V and 8 bases at J; junction bases unmatched: 8. In DNA, the CDR3 is TGTGCCAGCAGCCCGACAGGGAGCCTAGGGGAGCTGTTTTTT. Translating gives CASSPTGSLGELFF. Using reference TRBV7-6 and TRBJ2-2 for the parts outside the CDR3, the full variable domain is GAGVSQSPRYKVTKRGQDVALRCDPISGHVSLYWYRQALGQGPEFLTYFNYEAQQDKSGLPNDRFSAERPEGSISTLTIQRTEQRDSAMYRCASSPTGSLGELFFGEGSRLTVL.

The chain carries TRBV6-5 and TRBJ2-5, with a tentative D call TRBD1 (6 bases). Looked up from germline, CDR1 is MNHEY and CDR2 is SVGAGI. Trimming shortened V by 7 bases and J by 4 bases, and 19 bases separated the two germline ends. The CDR3 is 15 amino acids. For the CDR3, the DNA is TGTGCCAGCAAACCCACAGCAGGGGCGATAGAGACCCAGTACTTC. Its protein is CASKPTAGAIETQYF.

This clonotype was counted once. The V call is TRBV25-1, the J call TRBJ2-2, with 10 bases matching TRBD1. In germline, CDR1 is MGHDK, CDR2 SYGVNS. This CDR3 contains 15 residues. J was trimmed by 7 bases and V by 8 bases; bases with no gene match: 10. CDR3 region: CASAAGTGESGELFF. CDR3 DNA sequence: TGTGCCAGCGCAGCCGGGACAGGGGAGAGCGGGGAGCTGTTTTTT.

This rearrangement joins TRBV7-3 to TRBJ2-2; no reliable D call. Trimming pared 1 base from V and 7 bases from J, leaving 13 bases between. Per germline, CDR1 SGHTA and CDR2 FQGTGA. This CDR3 region has 15 residues. DNA of the CDR3: TGTGCCAGCAGCTTAAACCCAGGTGGCGACGGGGAGCTGTTTTTT. Encoded protein: CASSLNPGGDGELFF.

This clonotype was counted at least ten times. V usage is TRBV14 and J usage is TRBJ2-7; 9 bases match TRBD1. From germline, CDR1 is SGHDN and CDR2 FVKESK. This CDR3 spans 15 amino acids. The junction had 16 bases not matched to a gene; V was cut back by 4 bases and J by 12 bases. CDR3 residues: CASSPRPGQGYNLYV. The CDR3 coding sequence is TGTGCCAGCAGCCCGCGTCCGGGACAGGGATATAATCTGTACGTC.